This is a list of T cell receptor beta chains from one sample in a study of tumor-infiltrating lymphocytes in localized non-small cell lung cancer. Here immunoSEQ multiplex PCR was the method, and the copy in TCRdb shows in-frame clones only, minus some. The data hold 15,000 to 20,000 clones, with approximately 70% observed a single time. The sequenced sample was lung tumor tissue. Every receptor here comes from a human donor with non-small cell lung cancer. The conserved cysteine and the conserved F or W are not part of the CDR3 here. Clone size is given for some rows only: seen once, a few or many times, or a class if the clone is expanded.

clone_size j_call v_call cdr3_aa
. TRBJ1-2 TRBV23-1 ASTTSGDHRGYT
. TRBJ1-4 TRBV6-5 ASPGGEKLF
. TRBJ1-6 TRBV6-6 ASSDLGRVNSPLH
. TRBJ2-7 TRBV7-9 ASSFTSGEQY
. TRBJ2-2 TRBV7-6 ATRAMIQGTGELF
. TRBJ1-1 TRBV5-8 ASSLTPGQHAEAF
. TRBJ2-1 TRBV6-4 ASSERGGAHNEQF
once TRBJ1-5 TRBV28 ASSFWNQPQH
. TRBJ2-2 TRBV7-9 ASSATSPNTGELF
. TRBJ2-1 TRBV29-1 SVPRQGGYNEQF
. TRBJ1-6 TRBV28 ASSVGELYNSPLH
. TRBJ2-7 TRBV5-1 ASSLVGRGGYEQY
. TRBJ2-1 TRBV7-9 ASSPPGGMAGGEQF
. TRBJ1-2 TRBV11-2 ASSLIRGQGNYGYT
. TRBJ1-2 TRBV9 ASSVTDGYGYT
. TRBJ2-7 TRBV5-1 ASSKGQGGGTLDEQY
few TRBJ1-2 TRBV5-4 ASSLVGTDGYT
. TRBJ2-3 TRBV6-1 ASVDLTQY
. TRBJ2-2 TRBV5-4 ASSLRGRAGELF
. TRBJ2-1 TRBV6-1 ASSVGLHTDEQF
once TRBJ2-1 TRBV9 ASSVVGLAGAGSYNEQF
medium-sized TRBJ1-1 TRBV7-2 ASSFTMLNTEAF
. TRBJ2-1 TRBV6-1 ASSEAGGAYNEQF
. TRBJ2-7 TRBV28 ASSLQSILRGSGEY
once TRBJ2-3 TRBV7-3 ASSFLYSGGTTSTDTQY
. TRBJ2-1 TRBV11-2 ASSFPAGNEQF
. TRBJ2-7 TRBV28 ASSLGYEQY